This entry concerns a single TCR beta chain. Method: immunoSEQ multiplex PCR; TCRdb's copy keeps in-frame clones and lacks some. The table includes roughly 500,000 clones, 88% detected once. The sample comes from a study of blood T cell repertoires in COVID-19. This CDR3 contains 13 residues. Germline values: CDR1 MNHNS, CDR2 SASEGT. The germline V and J ends were trimmed by 3 bases and 6 bases, with 11 bases remaining between them. This TCR came from a woman between 35 and 50 years old who had recovered from COVID-19. Sequenced: PBMCs or T cells enriched from blood (not recorded which). The chain employs TRBV6-1 and TRBJ1-1; possible D gene TRBD1, 6 bases. The CDR3: CASSENREPEAFF. CDR3 in DNA: TGTGCCAGCAGTGAGAACAGGGAGCCTGAAGCTTTCTTT.